This entry concerns a single T cell receptor beta chain. What antigen it recognizes has not been identified. Base-call qualities are not available, and no considerably larger clone is one nucleotide away. Libraries were prepared through the immunoSEQ multiplex PCR assay. A mixture of 60 forward primers for TCR Vbeta segments and 13 reverse primers for TCR Jbeta segments was used in the multiplex PCR. The CDR3 region of rearranged TCR beta genes was amplified from genomic DNA by a multiplex PCR assay. On the Illumina HiSeq System, the amplified TCR beta libraries were sequenced as 87-base-pair reads. In the source study's methods: In a later analysis, some 80 million unique TCR beta chains were counted across the 500 to 850 repertoires, and roughly 9.9 million of these chains were shared by at least two donors. Raw reads were error-corrected and collapsed into unique sequences by a nearest-neighbor algorithm in which closely related sequences were merged to remove PCR and sequencing errors. To assign V, D and J gene segments, CDR3 sequences were aligned to IMGT reference sequences. For a sequence to be retained, a match of at least six nucleotides to both a V gene segment and a J gene segment was required. A rearrangement was called productive if the CDR3 had no stop codons and remained in frame with V and J, and every other rearrangement was called non-productive. Following IMGT convention, CDR3 was defined as the stretch from the second conserved V-encoded cysteine to the conserved J-encoded phenylalanine. The earlier analysis of about 590 of the donors excluded sequences that lacked an unambiguous match to a single V gene segment. An earlier analysis of under 750 of the donors called V segments functional above 56.7% productive rearrangements and segregating when the between-donor standard deviation exceeded 5%. A statistical classification framework was built for diagnosing cytomegalovirus status from the catalog of TCR beta chain sequences. In a later analysis, TCR nucleotide sequences were compared against IMGT/GENE-DB human TR gene sequences so that V and J genes could be assigned. The TCRdist pipeline was used in a later analysis to assign CDR3 sequences and most-parsimonious VDJ recombination scenarios. In a later analysis, each TCR beta chain was defined by its CDR3 amino acid sequence together with its V-gene family, and reads lacking a unique V-gene family were excluded. To address suspected cross-contamination and a sequencing artifact, a later analysis removed a few hundred highly shared, low-generation-probability nucleotide sequences. In a later analysis, a clonal expansion index was calculated for each public chain from normalized within-repertoire ranks of inferred template counts. Generation probabilities in a later analysis came from a VDJ recombination model fitted to out-of-frame rearrangements, and those results were checked against IGoR. Hypergeometric tests were used in a later analysis to score TCR-TCR, TCR-HLA and TCR-CMV co-occurrence, with a repertoire-size bias correction applied to the TCR pairs. In a later analysis, false discovery rates were estimated by permuting HLA or CMV assignments 20 times. A later analysis grouped co-occurring TCRs with DBSCAN, adding TCRdist sequence similarity when clustering within HLA-allele-positive subsets. Repertoires with fewer than 30,000 or more than 120,000 public chains, plus five repertoires with anomalous nucleotide sharing, were excluded from co-occurrence clustering. TCRdb provides this immuneACCESS table in a form limited to in-frame rearrangements. Some clones are lacking; in checked studies, under half of them reflect an unresolved V gene, and why the rest are absent is not known. The D gene and trimming were derived from the DNA, and the V and J assignments and clone size from that table. In this sample the table shows approximately 100,000 clones, less than 80% of which occur a single time. The biggest ten clones account for 3% to 4.5% of the sample.

The record originates from a study of cytomegalovirus exposure and HLA in healthy donors (TCRdb year 2017). About the study as a whole: According to an earlier analysis of 550 to 750 of the donors, roughly 180 million T cells yielded 117 million unique TCR beta sequences and approximately 300 Gb of sequence data. Roughly 300 gigabases of sequencing data and 70 million to 100 million unique TCR sequences made up an early release that covered some 640 HLA-typed donors. Among the roughly 390 genotyped donors, around 81% belonged to the genetic ancestry cluster associated with self-reported Caucasian donors. The study was designed to test whether signatures of past pathogen exposure could be identified by cataloging public T cell receptors. The T cell repertoires of several hundred subjects were profiled by immunosequencing and related to cytomegalovirus serostatus. A separate validation cohort of over 95 different subjects was used in addition to the roughly 700-subject first cohort. To predict cytomegalovirus infection status, the study combined high-throughput TCR immunosequencing, statistical association of individual TCRs with disease status, and machine learning. A later analysis re-analyzed previously published TCR beta repertoires from 666 donors and added high-resolution HLA genotyping to study TCR occurrence patterns. The later analysis used no new phenotypic data to find candidate immune exposures, relying instead on TCR beta sequences and their occurrence across donors. In an earlier analysis of roughly 540 of the donors, high-throughput TCR beta sequencing was used to judge whether each TCR beta V gene segment behaved as functional or pseudogenic. Donor age, sex, ethnicity and CMV serostatus were collected together with the repertoire data. A later genetic analysis used genome-wide SNP genotypes for about 55% of the 666 donors, treating that subset as a discovery cohort. Every repertoire in the discovery cohort had been generated on one and the same sequencing platform. HLA typing included class I and class II loci at four-digit resolution. The number of donors typed differed by locus, with roughly 620-640 for A, B, C, DRB1 and DQB1, around 560 for DQA1, some 570 for DPA1, and roughly 450 for DPB1. A handful of DR-DQ haplotypes were handled as single units for association and clustering because linkage in the cohort was strong. On average, approximately 250,000 unique TCR beta nucleotide sequences were sequenced per donor among some 430 genotyped donors of the cohort, with 15% to 20% of those sequences being non-productive.

Results and caveats for the whole study, not just this receptor: The 87-base-pair reads could not distinguish some IMGT-functional V segments, including TRBV6-2 and TRBV6-3, so those segments were excluded. In a later analysis, HLA-associated TCR beta chains showed more clonal expansion and lower generation probabilities than non-associated chains that were equally common. A further reported finding was that TCR beta sequences accurately predicted the HLA-A and HLA-B alleles for most subjects in the first cohort. Because HLA typing was missing for some donors at each locus, association tests included only the typed subset. Several of the top co-occurrence clusters appeared to be linked to parvovirus B19, influenza, CMV and Epstein-Barr virus, according to a later analysis. An earlier analysis of 450 to 750 of the donors showed that most TCR beta V segments appeared in productive rearrangements either about 87% or about 30% of the time, which broadly matched IMGT annotations. Some 15 rarely observed V segments, including chromosome 9 orphons, were excluded from the earlier analysis of about 600 of the donors because counts were too low. This cohort had only TCR beta chains sequenced, and the lack of alpha or paired-chain data limited which features could be detected. Assigning TCR associations to individual alleles was difficult when HLA alleles, especially DR and DQ, strongly co-occurred. In a later genetic analysis, fewer N-insertions in productive TCRs were reported among donors in an Asian-associated ancestry cluster than the approximately 710-donor mean. The authors suggested that the approach could potentially be extended to other disease states and immunological phenotypes. Cytomegalovirus status was reported to be diagnosed by the classifier with high specificity and sensitivity in both the original and validation cohorts. For the cohort, immune exposure information was limited to CMV serostatus. A later analysis found that most CMV-associated TCR beta chains appeared HLA-restricted, with HLA associations seemingly driven largely by CMV exposure. A total of some 180 TCR beta chains were listed by the study as associated with cytomegalovirus. Most TCR sequences were seen in very few donors, while some public TCRs were found in many individuals. A later genetic analysis associated a missense DCLRE1C variant with V-gene and J-gene trimming of TCR beta chains, and an independent cohort replicated the association. Linkage disequilibrium might explain the correlated functional status among segregating V segments, but an unknown experimental factor could not be excluded. A cluster of highly shared sequence variants was judged likely to represent a technical artifact of the sequencing pipeline. Specific HLA alleles were associated with 15,000 to 20,000 TCR beta sequences at a false discovery rate of 0.05 in a later analysis. In vitro tests confirmed that a few of the cytomegalovirus-associated TCR beta chains recognize cytomegalovirus antigens. In a later analysis, TCR association rates were found to vary across HLA loci, with the most associated TCRs seen for DRB1 alleles and the fewest for HLA-C alleles. Sequencing depth was assumed to be roughly uniform across donors in the presence/absence analyses, though that assumption may not hold.

The CDR3 goes from the cysteine to the phenylalanine over 14 residues. Only the CDR3 portion is preserved as DNA: 42 bases, with reading frame beginning at the first base. CDR1 and CDR2 were assigned from the germline V gene (reference sequence) as SGHNT and YYREEE. In total, just over 650 healthy bone marrow donors made up the cohort. At the time of sampling, every cohort member was nominally healthy, though immune exposures that went unrecorded were likely present. The donor was CMV seropositive and was included in the group of around 300 seropositive cohort members. Every donor gave a peripheral blood sample, and the peripheral blood mononuclear cells from that sample were used for TCR beta sequencing. Genomic DNA extraction from the blood cell samples was performed with the Qiagen DNeasy Blood Extraction Kit.

Sequencing was done on a sample of PBMCs. The chain was built from TRBV5-4 and TRBJ2-5; the best D guess is TRBD2, with 6 bases matching. The J call may be in error: the DNA end matches TRBJ2-7 better. The source is a man aged 30-40 years in good health and CMV-seropositive. The CDR3 reads as follows: CAGRSGGMNNEQYF. The nucleotide sequence reads TGTGCCGGTCGATCTGGGGGGATGAATAACGAGCAGTACTTC.